These 31 T cell receptor beta chains share one sample of origin, sequenced in a study of cytomegalovirus exposure and HLA in healthy donors (dated by TCRdb to the late 2010s). Library creation used the immunoSEQ multiplex PCR assay. A mixture of 60 forward primers for TCR Vbeta segments and 13 reverse primers for TCR Jbeta segments was used in the multiplex PCR. TCRdb took this table from immuneACCESS and kept in-frame rearrangements with V and J called. Such tables lack part of the clones; where checked against another copy, unresolved V genes explain under half of the gap, and the rest is unexplained. The sample table lists some 200,000 clones, 55% to 65% of them with a count of one. Around 2.9% of the sample comes from the top ten. The sequenced sample was PBMCs. Receptors originate from a man between 40 and 49 years old in good health and CMV-seronegative.

The chain combines TRBV4-1 with TRBJ2-7; TRBD2 agrees at 10 bases. CDR3 length equals 16 residues. CDR1 is MGHRA and CDR2 is YSYEKL in the germline V gene. The ends lost 2 bases at V and 4 bases at J; junction bases unmatched: 8. This CDR3 is CASSQSEAGGSYEQYF. Here the CDR3 DNA reads TGCGCCAGCAGCCAATCGGAAGCGGGAGGGTCGTACGAGCAGTACTTC.

The chain employs TRBV5-6 and TRBJ2-1, with D perhaps TRBD2 (7 bases). Trimming stripped 3 bases from V and 3 bases from J, with 19 bases between. The CDR3 loop spans 17 amino acids. Per the germline V gene, CDR1 is SGHDT and CDR2 is YYEEEE. The CDR3 DNA reads TGTGCCAGCAGCTCCGTAGGGGAGGGGGAACTCTACAATGAGCAGTTCTTC. Its translation: CASSSVGEGELYNEQFF.

The chain links TRBV4-1 to TRBJ2-5, with TRBD2 matching over 10 bases. The DNA end lines up better with TRBJ2-7; the J call may be wrong. The CDR3 consists of 17 residues. Germline V gives CDR1 MGHRA, CDR2 YSYEKL. The CDR3 DNA is TGCGCCAGCAGCCATGGACCTAGCGGGAGTAGCTCCTACGAGCAGTACTTC. The encoded protein is CASSHGPSGSSSYEQYF.

V and J are TRBV2 and TRBJ1-1; D gene uncertain. The CDR3 covers 12 residues. The germline V gene encodes CDR1 SNHLY and CDR2 FYNNEI. Trimming cost V 6 bases and J 8 bases, with 13 bases left between them. The CDR3: CASRPGLLEAFF. CDR3 nucleotide sequence: TGTGCCAGCAGGCCTGGACTGCTAGAAGCTTTCTTT.

The gene calls are TRBV29-1 and TRBJ2-7, with D tentatively TRBD2 (6 bases). The CDR3 consists of 14 residues. The ends were cut back, 0 bases at V and 3 bases at J, with 12 bases in the middle. Germline V lookup: CDR1 SQVTM, CDR2 ANQGSEA. DNA for the CDR3: TGCAGCGTTGAAGAGGCCGGGAGAGACTACGAGCAGTACTTC. Its translation: CSVEEAGRDYEQYF.

This rearrangement joins TRBV5-1 to TRBJ2-3, with a weak D call TRBD2 (6 bases). The CDR3 extends over 14 amino acids. Trimming left V 5 bases short and J 0 bases short, with 10 bases between. Germline V gives CDR1 SGHRS, CDR2 YFSETQ. Here the CDR3 reads CASRGTFSTDTQYF. The CDR3 DNA reads as TGCGCCAGCAGAGGGACTTTTAGCACAGATACGCAGTATTTT.

The table lists this clone with a few counts. CDR3 bases: TGTGCCAGCAGCGACAGCACTTATAGCTCCTATAATTCACCCCTCCACTTT. Its protein is CASSDSTYSSYNSPLHF. The V call is TRBV2, the J call TRBJ1-6; the D gene is possibly TRBD1 (5 bases). V shed 6 bases and J shed 0 bases, with 15 bases lying between them. The germline V gene encodes CDR1 SNHLY and CDR2 FYNNEI. There are 17 residues in the CDR3. The full variable domain, rest sourced from reference TRBV2 and TRBJ1-6, is EPEVTQTPSHQVTQMGQEVILRCVPISNHLYFYWYRQILGQKVEFLVSFYNNEISEKSEIFDDQFSVERPDGSNFTLKIRSTKLEDSAMYFCASSDSTYSSYNSPLHFGNGTRLTVT.

This clone was seen a few times. The chain couples TRBV5-1 to TRBJ2-3; possibly TRBD2 for D (6 bases). The length of the CDR3 is 11 residues. Trimming took 8 bases from V and 5 from J, leaving 9 bases between them. CDR1 and CDR2 (germline): SGHRS, YFSETQ. CDR3 DNA: TGCGCCAGTGGGGGAGGAGATACGCAGTATTTT. It is translated as CASGGGDTQYF. Supplemented by reference TRBV5-1 and TRBJ2-3, the full variable domain reads KAGVTQTPRYLIKTRGQQVTLSCSPISGHRSVSWYQQTPGQGLQFLFEYFSETQRNKGNFPGRFSGRQFSNSRSEMNVSTLELGDSALYLCASGGGDTQYFGPGTRLTVL.

This clone showed up just a few times. The CDR3 sequence is CASSWGTSGTEAFF. CDR3 DNA: TGTGCCAGCAGCTGGGGGACTTCCGGCACTGAAGCTTTCTTT. The chain combines TRBV7-2 with TRBJ1-1; perhaps TRBD1 as D (5 bases). The CDR3 extends over 14 amino acids. V dropped 4 bases and J dropped 4 bases, with 13 bases sitting between them. Germline V lookup: CDR1 SGHTA, CDR2 FQGNSA.

This clone was recorded a few times. This chain joins TRBV29-1 and TRBJ2-5; TRBD1 is a possible D gene (5 bases). Trimming removed 5 bases from V and 5 bases from J, with 12 bases in between. The germline CDR1 and CDR2 sequences are SQVTM and ANQGSEA. The CDR3 extends over 12 amino acids. CDR3 nucleotides: TGCAGCGTTCTGGGGCTACAGGAGACCCAGTACTTC. It yields the protein CSVLGLQETQYF.

The rearrangement joins TRBV7-2 to TRBJ2-1; D is unresolved. V lost 2 bases, J lost 5 bases, and 4 bases lay in between. The CDR3 extends over 12 amino acids. Germline V gene sequence: CDR1 SGHTA, CDR2 FQGNSA. The CDR3 loop reads CASSLTHNEQFF. CDR3 sequence (DNA): TGTGCCAGCAGCTTAACACACAATGAGCAGTTCTTC.

The rearrangement links TRBV27 to TRBJ2-1, with D possibly matching TRBD2 (6 bases). Trimming cost V 1 base and J 5 bases, with 9 bases left between them. CDR1 is MNHEY, CDR2 SMNVEV, per germline (reference sequence). The CDR3 has 14 amino acids. Here the CDR3 DNA reads TGTGCCAGCAGTTTATATCGGGGGAACAATGAGCAGTTCTTC. Translation gives CASSLYRGNNEQFF.

The gene calls are TRBV10-3 and TRBJ2-5; 7 nucleotides match TRBD1. The junction had 4 bases not matched to a gene; V was cut back by 4 bases and J by 2 bases. The CDR3 length is 14 residues. Germline V gives CDR1 ENHRY, CDR2 SYGVKD. Written as DNA, the CDR3 is TGTGCCATCAGTGGACAGGGCCGTCAAGAGACCCAGTACTTC. Residues: CAISGQGRQETQYF.

This clone was found once. The J gene is TRBJ2-5, the V gene TRBV7-9; D might be TRBD2 (5 bases). The end of the DNA is better explained by TRBJ2-7, so the J call may be wrong. CDR1 is SEHNR and CDR2 is FQNEAQ in the germline V gene (reference sequence). The CDR3 extends over 13 amino acids. This chain's CDR3 is CASSLGGGREQYF. CDR3 in DNA: TGTGCCAGCAGCTTGGGCGGCGGGCGCGAGCAGTACTTC.

There are a few counts of this clone. CDR3 sequence reads: CASSPSTGTRNTEAFF. The CDR3 DNA reads TGCGCCAGCAGCCCAAGCACCGGGACAAGGAACACTGAAGCTTTCTTT. V and J are TRBV4-1 and TRBJ1-1; weak D call: TRBD1 (6 bases). Germline-derived CDR1 and CDR2 are MGHRA and YSYEKL. The V end was cut by 4 bases, the J end by 1 base, with 16 bases between. This CDR3 region has 16 residues.

The genes are TRBV14 and TRBJ1-5; D unclear. Deletions cut 1 base from V and 3 bases from J, with 7 bases between. Germline CDR1 and CDR2: SGHDN and FVKESK. The CDR3 consists of 14 residues. The CDR3 region is CASSQGADNQPQHF. The DNA of the CDR3 is TGTGCCAGCAGCCAAGGGGCTGACAATCAGCCCCAGCATTTT.

The CDR3 bases are TGTGCCAGCAGCTTGACCCAGGGTTGGCGTCAGCCCCAGCATTTT. It encodes CASSLTQGWRQPQHF. The V call is TRBV5-5, the J call TRBJ1-5, with D possibly being TRBD1 (5 bases). Germline lookup yields CDR1 SGHKS and CDR2 YYEKEE (reference sequence). The CDR3 contains 15 residues. The V gene lost 1 base and the J gene lost 6 bases, with 14 bases spanning the gap.

The chain has TRBV29-1 and TRBJ2-1, with 8 bases identical to TRBD2. The CDR3 covers 14 residues. The germline V gene encodes CDR1 SQVTM and CDR2 ANQGSEA. With V trimmed by 3 bases and J by 9 bases, 10 bases remained unmatched. CDR3 coding DNA: TGCAGCGTTGACACGAGACTAGCGATTCTTGAGCAGTTCTTC. This encodes CSVDTRLAILEQFF.

This clone came up a few times. The J gene is TRBJ2-5, the V gene TRBV5-1; TRBD1 agrees at 11 bases. CDR1 and CDR2 (germline): SGHRS, YFSETQ. The CDR3 length is 16 residues. V shed 0 bases, J shed 5 bases, and the junction held 6 bases outside the gene matches. This chain's CDR3 is CASSLGDRDRGETQYF. The DNA for the CDR3 is TGCGCCAGCAGCTTGGGGGACCGGGACAGGGGGGAGACCCAGTACTTC.

The V call is TRBV6-5, the J call TRBJ1-2; 7 bases are a match to TRBD1. Germline-derived CDR1 and CDR2 are MNHEY and SVGAGI. The V gene end was trimmed by 6 bases and the J gene end by 0 bases; junction bases not matched to a gene: 4. The CDR3 runs 14 residues. CDR3 in amino acids: CASRPGTANYGYTF. CDR3 in DNA: TGTGCCAGCAGACCCGGGACAGCTAACTATGGCTACACCTTC.

CDR3 DNA: TGCGCCAGCAGCCAAGTAGGGGGGAGGGGCTACGAGCAGTACTTC. It is translated as CASSQVGGRGYEQYF. The chain carries TRBV4-1 and TRBJ2-7; maybe TRBD2 (7 bases). Germline lookup yields CDR1 MGHRA and CDR2 YSYEKL. CDR3 length: 15 amino acids. V was clipped by 1 base and J by 3 bases, with 13 bases between them.

V gene TRBV2 combines with J gene TRBJ2-1; TRBD1 aligns across 7 bases. J gave up 5 bases and V 5 bases, and 3 bases lay outside the gene matches. Germline-derived CDR1 and CDR2 are SNHLY and FYNNEI. The CDR3 has 13 amino acids. The CDR3 loop is CASSLTGDNEQFF. CDR3 sequence (DNA): TGTGCCAGCAGTCTAACAGGGGACAATGAGCAGTTCTTC. Combining the CDR3 with reference TRBV2 and TRBJ2-1 gives the whole variable domain EPEVTQTPSHQVTQMGQEVILRCVPISNHLYFYWYRQILGQKVEFLVSFYNNEISEKSEIFDDQFSVERPDGSNFTLKIRSTKLEDSAMYFCASSLTGDNEQFFGPGTRLTVL.

This clone was found a few times. The chain joins TRBV5-6 to TRBJ2-7; TRBD1 aligns across 10 bases. Trimming removed 1 base from V and 2 bases from J; junction bases left unmatched: 9. Germline values: CDR1 SGHDT, CDR2 YYEEEE. The CDR3 runs to 17 residues. The CDR3 loop is CASSLWGRGQGAYEQYF. The CDR3 DNA reads as TGTGCCAGCAGCTTGTGGGGCCGCGGACAGGGGGCCTACGAGCAGTACTTC.

For this clone: Other DNA sequences in the same sample also yield this CDR3. The DNA for the CDR3 is TGTGCCAGCAGCTTCGGGGGAAACAATGAGCAGTTCTTC. Its protein product is CASSFGGNNEQFF. The genes are TRBV7-3 and TRBJ2-1; maybe TRBD2 (6 bases). This CDR3 has 13 residues. Germline V gene sequence: CDR1 SGHTA, CDR2 FQGTGA. V dropped 3 bases and J dropped 5 bases, with 8 bases sitting between them.

This clone was seen only a few times. The chain combines TRBV11-2 with TRBJ1-6; D remains unclear. V shed 3 bases and J shed 0 bases, with 6 bases lying between them. Germline V gives CDR1 SGHAT, CDR2 FQNNGV. This CDR3 region has 15 residues. CDR3 amino acids: CASSLRASYNSPLHF. DNA of the CDR3: TGTGCCAGCAGCTTGAGGGCCTCCTATAATTCACCCCTCCACTTT.

The rearrangement links TRBV7-3 to TRBJ2-3, with 7 bases that match TRBD1. CDR1 SGHTA and CDR2 FQGTGA come from the germline V gene. V was clipped by 3 bases and J by 1 base; unmatched bases: 1. The CDR3 extends over 14 amino acids. The CDR3 region has the DNA TGTGCCAGCAGCTTTGACAGGGGCACAGATACGCAGTATTTT. As protein: CASSFDRGTDTQYF.

This clone showed up just a few times. The CDR3 DNA reads TGTGCCAGCAGCTCCTCCGGGACTAGCGGGAAACCCTACGAGCAGTACTTC. Its translation: CASSSSGTSGKPYEQYF. This rearrangement joins TRBV7-8 to TRBJ2-7, with 13 bases fitting TRBD2. Unmatched junction bases numbered 8, after V lost 4 bases and J lost 2 bases. This CDR3 is built from 17 residues. CDR1 and CDR2 from the germline V gene are SGHVS and FQNEAQ.

This sequence joins TRBV14 and TRBJ2-2; possible D gene TRBD2, 5 bases. V was trimmed by 6 bases and J by 2 bases, leaving 13 bases between them. Per the germline V gene, CDR1 is SGHDN and CDR2 is FVKESK. This CDR3 has 15 amino acids. The CDR3 nucleotides read TGTGCCAGCAGGCTCGGGATTTCCAACACCGGGGAGCTGTTTTTT. It is translated as CASRLGISNTGELFF. Full variable domain (remainder filled in from reference TRBV14 and TRBJ2-2): EAGVTQFPSHSVIEKGQTVTLRCDPISGHDNLYWYRRVMGKEIKFLLHFVKESKQDESGMPNNRFLAERTGGTYSTLKVQPAELEDSGVYFCASRLGISNTGELFFGEGSRLTVL.

V is TRBV10-3 and J is TRBJ2-3; the match to TRBD2 covers 12 bases. The CDR3 is made up of 13 amino acids. Germline V gene sequence: CDR1 ENHRY, CDR2 SYGVKD. J was trimmed by 8 bases and V by 11 bases; bases with no gene match: 8. The CDR3 here is CAPRTSGVGTQYF. CDR3 nucleotides: TGTGCCCCACGGACTAGCGGGGTCGGTACGCAGTATTTT.

About this clone itself: Other nucleotide sequences in the sample specify the same CDR3. The V and J genes are TRBV6-6 and TRBJ2-5, with TRBD2 as a possible D gene (6 bases). Per germline, CDR1 MNHNY and CDR2 SVGAGI (reference sequence). This CDR3 is 12 amino acids long. The V end was cut by 9 bases, the J end by 3 bases, with 11 bases between. The CDR3 is CASWGGKETQYF. The CDR3 bases are TGTGCCAGTTGGGGCGGGAAAGAGACCCAGTACTTC.

This clone has more than one count but fewer than ten. An end of the junction does not agree with germline; a read error may underlie this. In DNA form, the CDR3 reads TGTGCTAGCAGCTTAGGTGGTCTAGCGGGACGGGCAGATACGCAGTATTTT. As protein: CASSLGGLAGRADTQYF. This chain connects TRBV7-7 to TRBJ2-3, with TRBD2 identical over 9 bases. The CDR3 is 17 amino acids. CDR1 is SSHAT, CDR2 FNYEAQ, per germline (reference sequence).